The entry below describes one TCR beta chain. Sequence at one end of the junction differs from germline and may be a read error. This CDR3 is 11 amino acids long. Germline V lookup: CDR1 DFQATT, CDR2 SNEGSKA (reference sequence). Breast cancer patients provided tissue from their axillary draining lymph nodes. From the multiplex PCR reads, TCRdb called clonotypes with MiXCR, one entry per CDR3 protein. Of around 140,000 distinct CDR3 sequences listed, 32% are singletons. This sample was included in a study of breast tumors, draining lymph nodes, adjacent tissues. Sequencing was done on a sample of axillary lymph node tissue. The genes are TRBV20-1 and TRBJ1-1, with D maybe TRBD1 (6 bases). The clonotype comes from a female donor with breast cancer. Some clones in this sample may be carry-over from other donors' samples. CDR3 amino acids: CLSGGDTEASF. CDR3 coding DNA: TGCCTCTCGGGTGGGGACACTGAAGCCTCCTTT.